This T cell receptor (beta chain) was retrieved from a study of T cell changes during pregnancy in multiple sclerosis. V lost 9 bases to trimming and J lost 4 bases; unmatched junction nucleotides: 16. There are 16 residues in the CDR3. Per germline, CDR1 LNHDA and CDR2 SQIVND (reference sequence). Generated by immunoSEQ multiplex PCR, the TCRdb table keeps only in-frame clones and is missing some. The sample has fewer than 20,000 clones, 88% seen once. Sequenced here: CD8+ T cells from peripheral blood mononuclear cells, sampled after pregnancy. The chain uses TRBV19 and TRBJ2-3, with 7 positions matching TRBD2. This TCR was sampled from a female donor in good health, enrolled as a control in a pregnancy study. The CDR3 loop is CASLEGRDYRADTQYF. CDR3 in DNA: TGTGCCAGCCTGGAAGGCCGGGACTACCGCGCAGATACGCAGTATTTT.